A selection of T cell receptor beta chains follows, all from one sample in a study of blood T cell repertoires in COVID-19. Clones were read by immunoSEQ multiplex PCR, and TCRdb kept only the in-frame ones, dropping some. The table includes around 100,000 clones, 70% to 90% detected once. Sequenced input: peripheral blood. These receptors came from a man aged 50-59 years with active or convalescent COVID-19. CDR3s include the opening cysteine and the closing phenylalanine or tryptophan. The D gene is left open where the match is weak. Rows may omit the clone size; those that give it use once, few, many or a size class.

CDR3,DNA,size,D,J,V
CASSSRTDTQYF,TGTGCCAGTAGTAGCAGGACAGATACGCAGTATTTT,.,.,TRBJ2-3,TRBV19
CASSFAGTGIADNSPLHF,TGTGCCAGCAGTTTCGCCGGGACAGGGATAGCGGATAATTCACCCCTCCACTTT,.,TRBD1,TRBJ1-6,TRBV28
CASRSAQGRNEQFF,TGTGCCAGCAGGTCTGCACAGGGGCGGAATGAGCAGTTCTTC,.,TRBD1,TRBJ2-1,TRBV6-6
CASSVQPAGGGNQPQHF,TGTGCCAGCTCAGTCCAACCGGCAGGGGGCGGCAATCAGCCCCAGCATTTT,few,TRBD1,TRBJ1-5,TRBV18
CASSSGTGVSNSPLHF,TGCGCCAGCAGCTCAGGGACAGGGGTCTCTAATTCACCCCTCCACTTT,few,TRBD1,TRBJ1-6,TRBV5-1
CASSLGQRAGELFF,TGCGCCAGCAGCTTGGGACAGCGGGCCGGGGAGCTGTTTTTT,.,.,TRBJ2-2,TRBV5-1
CASSQMRGGYNEQFF,TGTGCCAGCAGCCAAATGCGCGGGGGATACAATGAGCAGTTCTTC,once,TRBD2,TRBJ2-1,TRBV14
CASSSDSLNTEAFF,TGTGCCAGCAGCTCCGACAGCCTGAACACTGAAGCTTTCTTT,.,.,TRBJ1-1,TRBV5-6
CASSYSRDRGLYEQFF,TGCGCCAGCAGTTACTCCCGGGACAGGGGTTTGTATGAGCAGTTCTTC,.,TRBD1,TRBJ2-1,TRBV10-1
CASRPGLLNTEAFF,TGTGCCAGTCGCCCGGGACTGCTGAACACTGAAGCTTTCTTT,.,.,TRBJ1-1,TRBV19
CASSLGQGVNTQYF,TGTGCCAGCAGCTTGGGACAGGGCGTAAATACGCAGTATTTT,.,TRBD1,TRBJ2-3,TRBV5-6
CASSLRSGGAFGELFF,TGTGCCAGCAGTTTAAGGAGCGGGGGGGCCTTCGGGGAGCTGTTTTTT,.,TRBD2,TRBJ2-2,TRBV28
CASSHLRLDSPLHF,TGTGCCAGCAGCCACCTTCGACTGGATTCACCCCTCCACTTT,.,.,TRBJ1-6,TRBV3-1/TRBV3-2
CASIADAQGGNTEAFF,TGTGCCAGCATAGCCGACGCACAGGGTGGGAACACTGAAGCTTTCTTT,once,.,TRBJ1-1,TRBV2
CASSQGQGYYGYTF,TGTGCCAGCAGCCAAGGACAGGGCTACTATGGCTACACCTTC,.,TRBD1,TRBJ1-2,TRBV3-1/TRBV3-2
CASSQAGQGNSPLHF,TGTGCCAGCAGCCAAGCGGGACAGGGAAATTCACCCCTCCACTTT,.,TRBD1,TRBJ1-6,TRBV3-1/TRBV3-2
CASSLSRSGSGYTF,TGTGCCAGCAGCTTGTCGAGGTCGGGAAGTGGCTACACCTTC,once,.,TRBJ1-2,TRBV7-9
CASIRSYEQFF,TGTGCCAGCATCCGGTCCTATGAGCAGTTCTTC,.,.,TRBJ2-1,TRBV6-5
CASSLNFLFYNEQFF,TGTGCCAGCAGCTTAAATTTCCTTTTTTACAATGAGCAGTTCTTC,.,.,TRBJ2-1,TRBV11-2
CASSPPGQGGQPQHF,TGTGCCAGCTCACCACCGGGACAGGGGGGTCAGCCCCAGCATTTT,.,TRBD1,TRBJ1-5,TRBV18